Below are 9 T cell receptor beta chains sequenced from a single sample in a study of T-cell reconstitution after alpha-beta-depleted transplantation in children. As it was prepared, the TCRbeta library received unique molecular identifiers. MiXCR was run by TCRdb on the PCR reads, yielding one entry per CDR3 protein. The sample lists 440,000 or so distinct CDR3 sequences, over 40% occurring once. Source: PBMCs, taken before TCRalphabeta/CD19-depleted stem cell transplant. These receptors were obtained from a girl aged 2-15 years with aplastic anemia, due to receive a stem cell transplant.

The rearrangement joins TRBV20-1 to TRBJ2-4; no clear D. The germline CDR1 and CDR2 sequences are DFQATT and SNEGSKA (reference sequence). V was trimmed by 5 bases and J by 0 bases, leaving 8 bases between them. The CDR3 has 13 amino acids. The DNA for the CDR3 is TGCAGTGCTGACGCCCTAGCCAAAAACATTCAGTACTTC. Translated: CSADALAKNIQYF.

This clonotype was observed a handful of times. V usage is TRBV10-3 and J usage is TRBJ1-3; 7 nucleotides agree with TRBD1. V lost 6 bases and J lost 0; bases outside the gene matches: 2. This CDR3 is built from 14 residues. The germline CDR1 and CDR2 sequences are ENHRY and SYGVKD. The CDR3 DNA reads TGTGCCATCAGGGGGGACAGCTCTGGAAACACCATATATTTT. This translates into CAIRGDSSGNTIYF.

This chain joins TRBV6-5 and TRBJ2-1; D uncertain. The length of the CDR3 is 14 residues. Per germline, CDR1 MNHEY and CDR2 SVGAGI. With 2 bases removed from V and 2 bases from J, the gap between germline ends came to 7 bases. CDR3 sequence: CASSYRLTYNEQFF. The CDR3 DNA reads as TGTGCCAGCAGTTACAGACTCACCTACAATGAGCAGTTCTTC.

This clonotype has ten or more counts. CDR3 loop: CSPGQGWTEAFF. As DNA, the CDR3 is TGCAGTCCGGGACAGGGTTGGACTGAAGCTTTCTTT. The chain carries TRBV20-1 and TRBJ1-1; 9 positions match TRBD1. CDR1 DFQATT and CDR2 SNEGSKA come from the germline V gene (reference sequence). V lost 8 bases to trimming and J lost 5 bases; unmatched junction nucleotides: 6. The CDR3 is 12 residues long.

The chain recombines TRBV20-1 with TRBJ2-4, with TRBD2 identical over 10 bases. Germline V lookup: CDR1 DFQATT, CDR2 SNEGSKA (reference sequence). CDR3 length equals 15 residues. V lost 3 bases and J lost 8; bases outside the gene matches: 10. The CDR3 DNA reads as TGCAGTGCTAGGGATCTACTAGCGGGGACGGACATTCAGTACTTC. Protein: CSARDLLAGTDIQYF.

This clonotype was recorded at least ten times. The rearrangement links TRBV29-1 to TRBJ1-1; the match to TRBD1 covers 7 bases. Per germline, CDR1 SQVTM and CDR2 ANQGSEA. V trimming: 6 bases; J trimming: 0 bases; junction bases outside the gene matches: 1. CDR3 length equals 12 residues. In DNA, the CDR3 is TGCAGCGTGGGACAGATGAACACTGAAGCTTTCTTT. Amino acid sequence: CSVGQMNTEAFF. The variable domain in full, with the rest retrieved from reference TRBV29-1 and TRBJ1-1, is SAVISQKPSRDICQRGTSLTIQCQVDSQVTMMFWYRQQPGQSLTLIATANQGSEATYESGFVIDKFPISRPNLTFSTLTVSNMSPEDSSIYLCSVGQMNTEAFFGQGTRLTVV.

This sequence joins TRBV20-1 and TRBJ2-5; D is unresolved. The CDR3 length is 11 residues. Germline V gives CDR1 DFQATT, CDR2 SNEGSKA (reference sequence). The V end lost 5 bases, the J end lost 5 bases, and 9 bases lay between the germline ends. CDR3 coding DNA: TGCAGTGCTGATATGGGGGAGACCCAGTACTTC. Its protein is CSADMGETQYF.

This clonotype was observed at least ten times. This chain joins TRBV5-1 and TRBJ2-7; 9 bases align to TRBD1. This CDR3 has 14 residues. CDR1 SGHRS and CDR2 YFSETQ come from the germline V gene. Trimming removed 4 bases from V and 5 bases from J; junction bases left unmatched: 7. The chain's CDR3 is CASSEGQGMNEQYF. The CDR3 DNA sequence: TGCGCCAGCAGCGAGGGACAGGGTATGAACGAGCAGTACTTC.

The chain has TRBV7-2 and TRBJ1-4; no firm D call. The CDR3 consists of 16 residues. Germline CDR1 and CDR2: SGHTA and FQGNSA. Trimming took 5 bases from V and 4 from J, leaving 17 bases between them. This CDR3 is CASSPVFSDRNEKLFF. The CDR3 DNA reads TGTGCCAGCAGCCCCGTCTTTTCAGACCGTAATGAAAAACTGTTTTTT.